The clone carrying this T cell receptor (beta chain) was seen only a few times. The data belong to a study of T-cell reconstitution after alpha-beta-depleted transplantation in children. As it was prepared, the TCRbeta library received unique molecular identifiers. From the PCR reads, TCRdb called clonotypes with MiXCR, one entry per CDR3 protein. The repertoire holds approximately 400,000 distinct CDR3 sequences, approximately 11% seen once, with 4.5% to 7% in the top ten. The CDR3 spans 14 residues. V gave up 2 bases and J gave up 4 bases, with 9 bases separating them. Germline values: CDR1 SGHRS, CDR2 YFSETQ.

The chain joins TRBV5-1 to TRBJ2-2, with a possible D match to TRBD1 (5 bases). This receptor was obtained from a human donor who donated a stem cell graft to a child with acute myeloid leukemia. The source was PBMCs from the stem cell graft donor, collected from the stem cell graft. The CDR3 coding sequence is TGCGCCAGCAGCTTTACCCAGGGCACCGGGGAGCTGTTTTTT. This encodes CASSFTQGTGELFF.